The 15 T cell receptor beta chains below were found in one sample sequenced in a study of blood T cell repertoires in COVID-19. Data came from immunoSEQ multiplex PCR; TCRdb stores just in-frame clones and leaves some out. The data show about 160,000 clones, approximately 88% seen once. Sequenced material: peripheral blood. Source of these receptors: a woman older than 75 with active or convalescent COVID-19.

The rearrangement uses TRBV7-6 and TRBJ2-5; 8 bases are a match to TRBD2. In germline, CDR1 is SGHVS, CDR2 FNYEAQ. The V and J ends lost 5 bases and 6 bases, in that order; junction bases with no gene match: 14. The CDR3 consists of 16 residues. The CDR3 reads CASSLGRAGERQTQYF. CDR3 coding DNA: TGTGCCAGCAGCCTAGGTAGAGCGGGGGAGAGGCAGACCCAGTACTTC.

The chain recombines TRBV19 with TRBJ2-5; TRBD1 might be the D (6 bases). Trimming shortened V by 6 bases and J by 1 base, and 18 bases separated the two germline ends. The CDR3 loop spans 16 amino acids. From germline, CDR1 is LNHDA and CDR2 SQIVND (reference sequence). The CDR3 DNA reads as TGTGCCAGTAGGGTTCACGGCCGGGACACCCAAGAGACCCAGTACTTC. Amino acids: CASRVHGRDTQETQYF.

V gene TRBV11-2 combines with J gene TRBJ2-7; no clear D. V dropped 5 bases and J dropped 3 bases, with 11 bases sitting between them. Germline CDR1 SGHAT, CDR2 FQNNGV. The CDR3 extends over 13 amino acids. The DNA of the CDR3 is TGTGCCAGCAGCCCGGCAGGCCGCTACGAGCAGTACTTC. This codes for CASSPAGRYEQYF.

V is TRBV12-1 and J is TRBJ2-3; the table's D call TRBD2 went unverified against the DNA. TRBV12-1 is recorded as a pseudogene. CDR3 length: 16 residues. The CDR3 DNA is TGTGCCAGCAGCTTTGTTCTAGCGGGAGATAAGGATACGCAGTATTTT. Protein sequence: CASSFVLAGDKDTQYF.

This rearrangement joins TRBV4-1 to TRBJ2-1, with TRBD2 as a possible D gene (5 bases). CDR1 and CDR2 (germline): MGHRA, YSYEKL. The CDR3 consists of 17 residues. V was pared by 4 bases and J by 0 bases, with 16 bases between. CDR3 coding DNA: TGCGCCAGCAGCCTTTTGGGAGACCCTAGCTCCTACAATGAGCAGTTCTTC. The encoded protein is CASSLLGDPSSYNEQFF.

The chain couples TRBV11-3 to TRBJ1-2; 7 bases fit TRBD1. The germline V gene has CDR1 SGHNT and CDR2 YENEEA. CDR3 size: 13 residues. V was clipped by 4 bases and J by 4 bases; unmatched bases: 3. As DNA, the CDR3 is TGTGCCAGCAGCTGGGACAGATCCTATGGCTACACCTTC. The encoded protein is CASSWDRSYGYTF.

The V gene is TRBV29-1, the J gene TRBJ2-1; TRBD1 matches at 8 bases. Germline V lookup: CDR1 SQVTM, CDR2 ANQGSEA. The CDR3 is 15 amino acids. The V segment lost 7 bases and the J segment 4 bases; nucleotides outside the gene matches: 12. CDR3 amino acids: CSARDRGQSYNEQFF. CDR3 DNA sequence: TGCAGCGCAAGAGACAGGGGACAATCGTACAATGAGCAGTTCTTC.

About this clone itself: Other DNA sequences in the same sample also yield this CDR3. This sequence joins TRBV5-4 and TRBJ2-5; D gene unclear. Germline values: CDR1 SGHNT, CDR2 YYREEE (reference sequence). The CDR3 contains 13 residues. V lost 1 base and J 4 bases, leaving 8 bases between the germline ends. In DNA, the CDR3 is TGTGCCAGCAGCTTGACGGGTGGAGAGACCCAGTACTTC. Protein product: CASSLTGGETQYF.

This clone was detected many times. This sequence joins TRBV11-2 and TRBJ2-7; 9 bases fit TRBD1. The CDR3 length is 13 residues. After removal of 4 bases from V and 3 bases from J, the junction contained 1 base not matched to a gene. CDR1 and CDR2 (germline): SGHAT, FQNNGV. CDR3 in amino acids: CASSWGQGYEQYF. The DNA for the CDR3 is TGTGCCAGCAGCTGGGGACAGGGCTACGAGCAGTACTTC. The full variable domain, in which reference TRBV11-2 and TRBJ2-7 provide the parts outside the CDR3, is EAGVAQSPRYKIIEKRQSVAFWCNPISGHATLYWYQQILGQGPKLLIQFQNNGVVDDSQLPKDRFSAERLKGVDSTLKIQPAKLEDSAVYLCASSWGQGYEQYFGPGTRLTVT.

This chain connects TRBV19 to TRBJ2-1; 7 bases agree with TRBD1. Germline CDR1 is LNHDA and CDR2 is SQIVND (reference sequence). The V gene end was trimmed by 9 bases and the J gene end by 5 bases; junction bases not matched to a gene: 16. The CDR3 length is 16 residues. In nucleotides, the CDR3 is TGTGCCAGACCCTCCCCTGGGACAGCGCAAAACAATGAGCAGTTCTTC. It translates to CARPSPGTAQNNEQFF.

The chain joins TRBV3-1 (or the pseudogene TRBV3-2) to TRBJ2-7, with D possibly matching TRBD2 (6 bases). The CDR3 is 12 residues long. Per the germline V gene, CDR1 is LGHDT and CDR2 is YNNKEL (reference sequence). V was trimmed by 3 bases and J by 7 bases, leaving 10 bases between them. The CDR3 loop reads CASSHGTGEQYF. The DNA of the CDR3 is TGTGCCAGCAGCCACGGGACTGGGGAGCAGTACTTC.

This clone turned up a few times. The rearrangement links TRBV6-2 or TRBV6-3 to TRBJ1-1, with D possibly matching TRBD1 (5 bases). The CDR3 loop spans 15 amino acids. Trimming stripped 4 bases from V and 1 base from J, with 13 bases between. Germline-derived CDR1 and CDR2 are MNHEY and SVGEGT. CDR3 residues: CASSSPSGGNTEAFF. The CDR3 region has the DNA TGTGCCAGCAGTTCCCCATCGGGGGGGAACACTGAAGCTTTCTTT.

This clone was counted a few times. The chain is built from TRBV19 and TRBJ1-5; D remains unclear. The CDR3 has 14 amino acids. Germline values: CDR1 LNHDA, CDR2 SQIVND (reference sequence). V was clipped by 3 bases and J by 0 bases, with 6 bases between them. As DNA, the CDR3 is TGTGCCAGTAGTATGGAGCATAGCAATCAGCCCCAGCATTTT. Residues: CASSMEHSNQPQHF.

V usage is TRBV18 and J usage is TRBJ2-7; TRBD1 aligns across 9 bases. Germline lookup yields CDR1 KGHSH and CDR2 LQKENI. The ends lost 1 base at V and 5 bases at J; junction bases unmatched: 9. The CDR3 is 16 residues long. The CDR3 sequence: CASSPRKGTGKDEQYF. CDR3 coding DNA: TGTGCCAGCTCACCACGGAAGGGGACAGGGAAGGACGAGCAGTACTTC.

The chain links TRBV5-1 to TRBJ1-1; the D gene is possibly TRBD1 (6 bases). Germline-derived CDR1 and CDR2 are SGHRS and YFSETQ. This CDR3 is built from 15 residues. The V gene lost 6 bases and the J gene lost 6 bases, with 21 bases spanning the gap. CDR3 in amino acids: CASTPTQGMKPEAFF. The CDR3 bases are TGCGCCAGCACCCCTACACAGGGAATGAAGCCTGAAGCTTTCTTT.